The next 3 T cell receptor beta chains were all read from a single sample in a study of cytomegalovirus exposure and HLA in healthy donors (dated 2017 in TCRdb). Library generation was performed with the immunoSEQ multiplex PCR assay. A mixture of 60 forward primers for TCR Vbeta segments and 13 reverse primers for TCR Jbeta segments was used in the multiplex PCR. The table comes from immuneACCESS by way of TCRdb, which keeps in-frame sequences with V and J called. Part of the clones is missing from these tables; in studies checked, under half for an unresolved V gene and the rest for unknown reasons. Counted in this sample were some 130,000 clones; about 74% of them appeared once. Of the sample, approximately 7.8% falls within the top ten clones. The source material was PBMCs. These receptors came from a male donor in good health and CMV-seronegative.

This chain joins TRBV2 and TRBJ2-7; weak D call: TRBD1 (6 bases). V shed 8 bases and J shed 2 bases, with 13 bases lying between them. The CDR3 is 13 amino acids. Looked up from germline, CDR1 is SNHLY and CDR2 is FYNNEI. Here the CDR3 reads CASVTGMTYEQYF. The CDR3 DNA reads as TGTGCCAGCGTCACAGGGATGACCTACGAGCAGTACTTC.

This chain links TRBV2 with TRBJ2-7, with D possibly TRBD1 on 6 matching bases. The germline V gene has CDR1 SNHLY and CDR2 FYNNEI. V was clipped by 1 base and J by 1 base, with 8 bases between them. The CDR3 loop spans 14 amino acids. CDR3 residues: CASSEVQGSYEQYF. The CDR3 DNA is TGTGCCAGCAGTGAAGTACAGGGTTCCTACGAGCAGTACTTC.

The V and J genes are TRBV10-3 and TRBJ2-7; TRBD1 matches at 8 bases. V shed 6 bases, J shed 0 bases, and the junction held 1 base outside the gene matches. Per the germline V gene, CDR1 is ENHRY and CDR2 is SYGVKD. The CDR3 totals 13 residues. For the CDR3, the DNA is TGTGCCATCAGGGACAGGGCCTCCTACGAGCAGTACTTC. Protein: CAIRDRASYEQYF.